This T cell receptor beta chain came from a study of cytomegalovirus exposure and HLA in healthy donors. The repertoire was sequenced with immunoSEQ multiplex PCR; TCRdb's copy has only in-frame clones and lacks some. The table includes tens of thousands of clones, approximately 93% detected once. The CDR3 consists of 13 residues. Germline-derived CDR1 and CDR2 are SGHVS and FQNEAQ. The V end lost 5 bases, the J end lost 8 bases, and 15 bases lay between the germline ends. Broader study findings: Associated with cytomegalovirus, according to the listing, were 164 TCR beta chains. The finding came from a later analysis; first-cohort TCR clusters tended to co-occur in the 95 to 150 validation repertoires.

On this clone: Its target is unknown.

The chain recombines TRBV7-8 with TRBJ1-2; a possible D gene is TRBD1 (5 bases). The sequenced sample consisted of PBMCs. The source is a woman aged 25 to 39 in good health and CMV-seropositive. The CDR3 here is CASSANQGGGYTF. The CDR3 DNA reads TGTGCCAGCAGCGCTAATCAGGGTGGAGGCTACACCTTC. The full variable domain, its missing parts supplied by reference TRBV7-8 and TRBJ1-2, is GAGVSQSPRYKVAKRGQDVALRCDPISGHVSLFWYQQALGQGPEFLTYFQNEAQLDKSGLPSDRFFAERPEGSVSTLKIQRTQQEDSAVYLCASSANQGGGYTFGSGTRLTVV.